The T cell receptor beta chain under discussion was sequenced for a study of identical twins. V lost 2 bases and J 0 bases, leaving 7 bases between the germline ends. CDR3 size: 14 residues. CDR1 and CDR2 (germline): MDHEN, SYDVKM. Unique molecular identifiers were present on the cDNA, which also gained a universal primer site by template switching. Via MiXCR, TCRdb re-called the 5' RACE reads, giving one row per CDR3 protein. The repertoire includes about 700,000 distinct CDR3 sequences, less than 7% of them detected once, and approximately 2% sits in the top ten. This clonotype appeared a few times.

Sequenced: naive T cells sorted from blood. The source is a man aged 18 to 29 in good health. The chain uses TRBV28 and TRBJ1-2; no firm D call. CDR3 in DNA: TGTGCCAGCAGTTTAAAGGGAACTAACTATGGCTACACCTTC. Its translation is CASSLKGTNYGYTF.